This T cell receptor beta chain came from a study of blood T cell repertoires in COVID-19. Study context: Whether acute or convalescent, the COVID-19 samples came from the United States, Italy and Spain.

The CDR3 extends over 15 amino acids. The V end lost 2 bases, the J end lost 8 bases, and 15 bases lay between the germline ends. The V gene's germline CDR1 is PRHDT and CDR2 FYEKMQ (reference sequence). Assay used: immunoSEQ multiplex PCR; TCRdb lists only in-frame clones, some missing. The data show more than 95,000 clones, around 90% seen once. This TCR derives from a human donor in a cohort sampled during active COVID-19. This chain connects TRBV13 to TRBJ1-4; TRBD1 might be the D (6 bases). Sequencing was performed on peripheral blood. The CDR3 coding sequence is TGTGCCAGCAGCTTATCTGGGGCAGGGGACGAAAAACTGTTTTTT. It codes for CASSLSGAGDEKLFF.